These T cell receptor beta chains were read from a single sample in a study of T cell responses to AZD1222 COVID-19 vaccine. Generated by immunoSEQ multiplex PCR, the TCRdb table keeps only in-frame clones and is missing some. The sample contains roughly 120,000 clones, less than 90% of which appear only once. The specimen was peripheral blood, collected on day 0 of AZD1222 vaccination. The source is an adult in good health. CDR3s include the opening cysteine and the closing phenylalanine or tryptophan. Each record gives: D gene, J gene, clone size, V gene, CDR3 protein, CDR3 DNA. The D gene is left open where the match is weak. Expanded clones are given a class, and other clones once, few, many or no size at all.

>NA|TRBJ2-7|NA|TRBV20-1
CSASPVSAEQYF
TGCAGTGCTAGTCCCGTTTCGGCTGAGCAGTACTTC
>NA|TRBJ2-5|NA|TRBV5-4
CASSGALASETQYF
TGTGCCAGCAGCGGAGCCCTTGCCTCGGAGACCCAGTACTTC
>NA|TRBJ1-1|NA|TRBV18
CASSPDRVWTEAFF
TGTGCCAGCTCACCAGATAGGGTGTGGACTGAAGCTTTCTTT
>NA|TRBJ2-2|NA|TRBV30
CAHRPNTGELFF
TGTGCCCACCGGCCGAACACCGGGGAGCTGTTTTTT
>TRBD1|TRBJ2-7|NA|TRBV28
CASRVGGTGLREQYF
TGTGCCAGCCGCGTCGGCGGGACAGGGTTGAGGGAGCAGTACTTC
>NA|TRBJ1-1|NA|TRBV27
CASSWTSDTEAFF
TGTGCCAGCAGTTGGACCTCGGACACTGAAGCTTTCTTT
>TRBD2|TRBJ2-7|NA|TRBV7-9
CASSETSGAYEQYF
TGTGCCAGCAGCGAGACTAGCGGGGCCTACGAGCAGTACTTC
>TRBD1|TRBJ1-4|few|TRBV9
CASSEGQATNEKLFF
TGTGCCAGCAGCGAAGGACAGGCAACTAATGAAAAACTGTTTTTT
>TRBD1|TRBJ2-4|NA|TRBV12-3/TRBV12-4
CASSWRTGQYF
TGTGCCAGCAGTTGGAGGACAGGACAGTACTTC
>TRBD2|TRBJ2-2|NA|TRBV28
CASGSGGSTGELFF
TGTGCCAGCGGGAGCGGGGGATCCACCGGGGAGCTGTTTTTT
>TRBD1|TRBJ1-3|few|TRBV27
CASRPLTGGGDTIYF
TGTGCCAGCAGACCGCTAACAGGGGGTGGGGACACCATATATTTT
>TRBD1|TRBJ2-7|NA|TRBV4-1
CASSRNRGYEQYF
TGCGCCAGCAGCCGGAACAGGGGTTACGAGCAGTACTTC
>NA|TRBJ2-5|NA|TRBV30
CAWRAAGPEETQYF
TGTGCCTGGAGGGCCGCGGGACCAGAAGAGACCCAGTACTTC
>NA|TRBJ1-2|NA|TRBV30
CAWSASMGIYGYTF
TGTGCCTGGAGTGCATCGATGGGGATCTATGGCTACACCTTC
>NA|TRBJ1-5|NA|TRBV4-2
CASSQQGNRDDQPQHF
TGTGCCAGCAGCCAGCAAGGGAATAGGGACGATCAGCCCCAGCATTTT
>TRBD1|TRBJ2-7|once|TRBV13
CASSSGQVYEQYF
TGTGCCAGCAGCTCCGGACAGGTCTACGAGCAGTACTTC
>NA|TRBJ1-6|NA|TRBV4-1
CASSQGVYNSPLHF
TGCGCCAGCAGCCAAGGAGTTTATAATTCACCCCTCCACTTT
>NA|TRBJ1-2|NA|TRBV18
CASSPDANGYTF
TGTGCCAGCTCACCTGATGCCAATGGCTACACCTTC
>NA|TRBJ1-4|NA|TRBV4-2
CASSQDLGDVNEKLFF
TGTGCCAGCAGCCAAGATTTAGGGGACGTTAATGAAAAACTGTTTTTT
>TRBD1|TRBJ2-1|NA|TRBV7-3
CASSLVVSGGGSNEQFF
TGTGCCAGCAGCTTAGTTGTTTCAGGGGGCGGGTCCAATGAGCAGTTCTTC
>NA|TRBJ2-7|NA|TRBV19
CASSVTGFYEQYF
TGTGCCAGTAGTGTCACAGGATTCTACGAGCAGTACTTC
>TRBD2|TRBJ2-3|NA|TRBV5-4
CASSSGAGGPDTQYF
TGTGCCAGCAGCTCGGGAGCGGGGGGGCCAGATACGCAGTATTTT
>TRBD1|TRBJ1-1|NA|TRBV19
CASSDRVNTEAFF
TGTGCCAGTAGTGACAGGGTGAACACTGAAGCTTTCTTT
>NA|TRBJ2-2|NA|TRBV5-4
CASEPRPSGQVTGELFF
TGTGCCAGCGAACCTCGACCCTCGGGACAAGTAACCGGGGAGCTGTTTTTT
>TRBD2|TRBJ2-1|NA|TRBV10-2
CASSEYWTSGSSYNEQFF
TGCGCCAGCAGTGAGTATTGGACTAGCGGGAGCTCCTACAATGAGCAGTTCTTC
>NA|TRBJ1-2|NA|TRBV28
CASSLGFGDYGYTF
TGTGCCAGCAGTTTGGGGTTTGGGGACTATGGCTACACCTTC
>NA|TRBJ2-5|NA|TRBV4-1
CASSQVGFFQETQYF
TGCGCCAGCAGCCAAGTGGGCTTTTTCCAAGAGACCCAGTACTTC